What follows are 10 T cell receptor beta chains derived from one specimen sequenced in a study of T-cell reconstitution after alpha-beta-depleted transplantation in children (dated by TCRdb to about 2016). This specimen's treatment or condition label, per the study, means: allogeneic hematopoietic cell transplantation with graft depleted of TCRalphabeta T cells and CD19 B cells. The protocol used for the library was PCR. The listed sequencing device is Illumina HiSeq 2500. Molecular barcoding was employed in the preparation of TCR libraries, with unique molecular identifiers being used to normalize TCRbeta repertoire quantification. TCRdb took the public reads, trimmed them with fastp at Q25, ran MiXCR for clone calling and kept in-frame beta chains. For every CDR3 protein sequence, its rows merge into one entry that carries the most common genes and DNA. This sample is represented by about 240,000 distinct CDR3 sequences; roughly 26% of them were singletons. The ten biggest clones cover roughly 2.5% of the sample.

The sample in question was PBMCs, obtained before TCRalphabeta/CD19-depleted stem cell transplant. The receptor set was obtained from a girl aged 2 to 9 with Fanconi anemia, due to receive a stem cell transplant.

This clonotype was picked up a small number of times. The rearrangement joins TRBV7-2 to TRBJ1-3; 11 nucleotides match TRBD1. Germline V CDR1 and CDR2: SGHTA, FQGNSA. The CDR3 contains 15 residues. V lost 5 bases, J lost 3 bases, and 3 bases stayed unmatched. CDR3 DNA: TGTGCCAGCAGCGGACAGGGGGCGCTTGGAAACACCATATATTTT. It specifies CASSGQGALGNTIYF. Based on the CDR3 plus reference TRBV7-2 and TRBJ1-3, the full variable domain is GAGVSQSPSNKVTEKGKDVELRCDPISGHTALYWYRQSLGQGLEFLIYFQGNSAPDKSGLPSDRFSAERTGGSVSTLTIQRTQQEDSAVYLCASSGQGALGNTIYFGEGSWLTVV.

The V call is TRBV7-2, the J call TRBJ2-5, with TRBD1 identical over 8 bases. Germline-derived CDR1 and CDR2 are SGHTA and FQGNSA. CDR3 length: 16 residues. Trimming cost V 1 base and J 5 bases; bases outside gene matches: 9. The CDR3 loop is CASSLVSVRGRETQYF. CDR3 bases: TGTGCCAGCAGCTTAGTAAGCGTCAGGGGGCGGGAGACCCAGTACTTC.

This clonotype was counted at least ten times. The V call is TRBV7-2, the J call TRBJ2-1; no reliable D call. The CDR3 has 13 amino acids. CDR1 is SGHTA, CDR2 FQGNSA, per germline. The V end was cut by 3 bases, the J end by 5 bases, with 8 bases between. CDR3 region: CASSLWVDNEQFF. CDR3 in DNA: TGTGCCAGCAGCTTGTGGGTAGACAATGAGCAGTTCTTC.

This clonotype was counted ten times or more. The chain links TRBV20-1 to TRBJ2-7, with D possibly being TRBD2 (6 bases). This CDR3 contains 15 residues. Germline V gene lookup returns CDR1 DFQATT and CDR2 SNEGSKA (reference sequence). Trimming removed 4 bases from V and 2 bases from J, with 18 bases in between. The CDR3: CSATSYGTSPYEQYF. As DNA, the CDR3 is TGCAGTGCTACTTCGTATGGGACTTCGCCCTACGAGCAGTACTTC.

J is TRBJ1-1 and V is TRBV6-1; 7 positions agree with TRBD1. Losses at the gene ends were 3 bases for V and 0 bases for J; bases not matched to a gene: 1. The CDR3 runs to 14 residues. The V gene's germline CDR1 is MNHNS and CDR2 SASEGT. The CDR3 nucleotides read TGTGCCAGCAGTGACGGACAGGTGAACACTGAAGCTTTCTTT. As protein: CASSDGQVNTEAFF.

This rearrangement joins TRBV7-6 to TRBJ2-2, with no clear D. CDR1 is SGHVS and CDR2 is FNYEAQ in the germline V gene. The CDR3 contains 11 residues. Trimming took off 4 bases at V and 11 bases at J, with 8 bases between the two ends. CDR3 sequence reads: CASSSRVELFF. CDR3 bases: TGTGCCAGCAGCTCTCGTGTCGAGCTGTTTTTT. Looking up the rest from reference TRBV7-6 and TRBJ2-2 gives the full variable domain: GAGVSQSPRYKVTKRGQDVALRCDPISGHVSLYWYRQALGQGPEFLTYFNYEAQQDKSGLPNDRFSAERPEGSISTLTIQRTEQRDSAMYRCASSSRVELFFGEGSRLTVL.

CDR3 nucleotide sequence: TGTGCCAGCAGTTGGGGCCTGGACAGCTACGAGCAGTACTTC. This codes for CASSWGLDSYEQYF. This chain uses TRBV28 with TRBJ2-7; weak D call: TRBD1 (6 bases). The V gene's germline CDR1 is MDHEN and CDR2 SYDVKM. The length of the CDR3 is 14 residues. Trimming took 4 bases from V and 3 from J, leaving 13 bases between them.

This clonotype was seen many times. This chain connects TRBV20-1 to TRBJ2-1; no firm D call. Trimming stripped 3 bases from V and 4 bases from J, with 13 bases between. The CDR3 is 14 amino acids. Germline V gene data show CDR1 as DFQATT and CDR2 as SNEGSKA (reference sequence). This CDR3 is CSASGPSGYNEQFF. In DNA form, the CDR3 reads TGCAGTGCTAGTGGGCCTAGTGGGTACAATGAGCAGTTCTTC.

The chain couples TRBV7-2 to TRBJ2-1; a weak D match, TRBD2 (7 bases). Trimming took off 0 bases at V and 4 bases at J, with 16 bases between the two ends. From germline, CDR1 is SGHTA and CDR2 FQGNSA. The CDR3 sequence is 17 residues long. The CDR3 region is CASSLAGGARTYNEQFF. The CDR3, as DNA: TGTGCCAGCAGCTTAGCTGGGGGGGCGCGTACTTACAATGAGCAGTTCTTC.

This clonotype was seen more than once but under ten times. The V gene is TRBV29-1, the J gene TRBJ2-3, with 8 bases matching TRBD1. The V and J ends lost 7 bases and 1 base, in that order; junction bases with no gene match: 7. The CDR3 extends over 14 amino acids. Per germline, CDR1 SQVTM and CDR2 ANQGSEA. The CDR3 region is CSAGQGVGTDTQYF. CDR3 coding DNA: TGCAGCGCTGGACAGGGTGTAGGCACAGATACGCAGTATTTT.